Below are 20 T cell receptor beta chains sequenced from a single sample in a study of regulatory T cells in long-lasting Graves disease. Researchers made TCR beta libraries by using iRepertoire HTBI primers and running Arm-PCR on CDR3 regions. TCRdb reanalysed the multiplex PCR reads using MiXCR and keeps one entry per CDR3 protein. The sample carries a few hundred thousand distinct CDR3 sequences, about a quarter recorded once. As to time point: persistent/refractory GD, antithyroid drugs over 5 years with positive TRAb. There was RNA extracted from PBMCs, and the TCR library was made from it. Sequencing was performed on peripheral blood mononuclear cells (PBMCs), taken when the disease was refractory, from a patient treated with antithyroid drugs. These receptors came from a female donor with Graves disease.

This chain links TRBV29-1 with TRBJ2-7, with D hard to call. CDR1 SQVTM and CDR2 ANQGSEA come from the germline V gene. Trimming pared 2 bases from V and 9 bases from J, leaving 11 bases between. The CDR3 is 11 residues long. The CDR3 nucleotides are TGCAGCGTTGAACTGAGTACTGCGCAGTACTTC. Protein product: CSVELSTAQYF.

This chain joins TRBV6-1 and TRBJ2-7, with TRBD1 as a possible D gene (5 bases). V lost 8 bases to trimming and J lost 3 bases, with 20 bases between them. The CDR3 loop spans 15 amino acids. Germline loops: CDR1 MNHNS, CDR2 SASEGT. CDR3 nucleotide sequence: TGTGCCAGCCACCCTGGGGCCGCACCCCACTACGAGCAGTACTTC. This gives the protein CASHPGAAPHYEQYF.

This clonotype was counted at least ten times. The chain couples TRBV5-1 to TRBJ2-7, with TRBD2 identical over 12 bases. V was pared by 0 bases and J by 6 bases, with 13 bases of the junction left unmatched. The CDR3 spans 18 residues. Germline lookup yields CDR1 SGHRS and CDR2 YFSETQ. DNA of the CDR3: TGCGCCAGCAGCTTGGGGAAGGGTCGACTAGCGGGAGATGTCGAGCAGTACTTC. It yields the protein CASSLGKGRLAGDVEQYF.

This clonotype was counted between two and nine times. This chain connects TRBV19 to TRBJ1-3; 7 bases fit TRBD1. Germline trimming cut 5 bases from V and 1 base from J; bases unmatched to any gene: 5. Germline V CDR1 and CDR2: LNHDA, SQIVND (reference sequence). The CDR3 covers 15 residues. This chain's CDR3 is CASSSGQLSGNTIYF. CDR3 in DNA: TGTGCCAGTAGTTCGGGACAGTTGTCTGGAAACACCATATATTTT. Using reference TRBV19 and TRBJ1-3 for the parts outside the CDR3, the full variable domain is DGGITQSPKYLFRKEGQNVTLSCEQNLNHDAMYWYRQDPGQGLRLIYYSQIVNDFQKGDIAEGYSVSREKKESFPLTVTSAQKNPTAFYLCASSSGQLSGNTIYFGEGSWLTVV.

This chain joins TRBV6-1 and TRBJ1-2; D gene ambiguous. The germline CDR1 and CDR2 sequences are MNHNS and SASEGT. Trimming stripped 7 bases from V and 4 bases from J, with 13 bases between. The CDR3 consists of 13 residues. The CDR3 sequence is CASIKDPGYGYTF. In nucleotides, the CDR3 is TGTGCCAGCATTAAGGACCCCGGCTATGGCTACACCTTC.

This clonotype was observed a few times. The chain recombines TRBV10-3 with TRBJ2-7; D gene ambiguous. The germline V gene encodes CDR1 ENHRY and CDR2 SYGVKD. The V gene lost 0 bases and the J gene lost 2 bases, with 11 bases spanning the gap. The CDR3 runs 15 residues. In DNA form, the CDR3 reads TGTGCCATCAGTGAGTCGTTACAACTCGCCTACGAGCAGTACTTC. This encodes CAISESLQLAYEQYF.

The CDR3 DNA follows: TGTGCCAGCAGCTCCGGGACAGCAAGTGAAAAACTGTTTTTT. Residues: CASSSGTASEKLFF. J is TRBJ1-4 and V is TRBV2; 7 bases are a match to TRBD1. V lost 6 bases and J lost 7; bases outside the gene matches: 8. This CDR3 is built from 14 residues. Per the germline V gene, CDR1 is SNHLY and CDR2 is FYNNEI.

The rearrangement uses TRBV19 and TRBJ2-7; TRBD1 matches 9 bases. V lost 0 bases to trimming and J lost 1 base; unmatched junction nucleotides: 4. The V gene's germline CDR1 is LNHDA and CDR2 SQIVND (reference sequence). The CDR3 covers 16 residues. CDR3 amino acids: CASSIDGTGLSYEQYF. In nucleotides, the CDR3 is TGTGCCAGTAGTATAGACGGGACAGGGTTATCCTACGAGCAGTACTTC.

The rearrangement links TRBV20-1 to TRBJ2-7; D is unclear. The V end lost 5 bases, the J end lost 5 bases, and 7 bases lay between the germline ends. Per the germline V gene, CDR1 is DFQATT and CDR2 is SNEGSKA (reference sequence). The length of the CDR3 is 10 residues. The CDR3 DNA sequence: TGCAGTGCTTCGGATAACGAGCAGTACTTC. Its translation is CSASDNEQYF.

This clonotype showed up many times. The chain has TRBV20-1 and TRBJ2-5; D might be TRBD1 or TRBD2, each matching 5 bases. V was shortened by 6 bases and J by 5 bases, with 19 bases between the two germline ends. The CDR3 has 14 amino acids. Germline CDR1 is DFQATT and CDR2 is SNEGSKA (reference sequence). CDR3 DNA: TGCAGTGCGTACCGGGACCCCACCGGGGAGACCCAGTACTTC. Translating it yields CSAYRDPTGETQYF.

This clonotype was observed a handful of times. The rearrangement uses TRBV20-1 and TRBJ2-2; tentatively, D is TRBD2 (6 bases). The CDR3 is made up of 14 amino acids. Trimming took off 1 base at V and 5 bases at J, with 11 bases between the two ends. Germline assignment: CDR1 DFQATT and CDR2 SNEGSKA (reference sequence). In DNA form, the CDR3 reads TGCAGTGCTAGAGGGACTATCGGGACCGGGGAGCTGTTTTTT. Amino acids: CSARGTIGTGELFF.

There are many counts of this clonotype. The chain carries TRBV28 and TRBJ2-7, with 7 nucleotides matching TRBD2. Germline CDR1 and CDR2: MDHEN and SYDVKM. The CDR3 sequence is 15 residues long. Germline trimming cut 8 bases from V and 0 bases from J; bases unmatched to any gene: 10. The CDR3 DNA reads TGTGCCAGCGGAGAGGGAGGGCCGTACTCCTACGAGCAGTACTTC. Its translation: CASGEGGPYSYEQYF.

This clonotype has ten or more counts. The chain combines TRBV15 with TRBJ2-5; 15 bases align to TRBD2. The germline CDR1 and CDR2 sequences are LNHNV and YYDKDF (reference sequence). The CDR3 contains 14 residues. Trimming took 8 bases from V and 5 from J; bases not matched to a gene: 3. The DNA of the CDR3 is TGTGCCACCGGACTAGCGGGAGGGCGCGAGACCCAGTACTTC. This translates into CATGLAGGRETQYF.

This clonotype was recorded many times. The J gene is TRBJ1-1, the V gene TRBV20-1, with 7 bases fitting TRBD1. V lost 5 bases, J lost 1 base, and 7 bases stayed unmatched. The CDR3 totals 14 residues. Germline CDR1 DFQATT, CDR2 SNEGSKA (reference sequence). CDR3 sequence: CSADGQVGNTEAFF. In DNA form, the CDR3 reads TGCAGTGCTGACGGACAGGTGGGGAACACTGAAGCTTTCTTT.

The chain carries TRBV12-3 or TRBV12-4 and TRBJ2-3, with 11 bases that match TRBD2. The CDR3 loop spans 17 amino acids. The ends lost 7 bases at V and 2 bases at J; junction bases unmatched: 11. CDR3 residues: CASTLQLAGVITDTQYF. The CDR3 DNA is TGTGCCAGCACCCTCCAACTAGCGGGAGTTATCACAGATACGCAGTATTTT.

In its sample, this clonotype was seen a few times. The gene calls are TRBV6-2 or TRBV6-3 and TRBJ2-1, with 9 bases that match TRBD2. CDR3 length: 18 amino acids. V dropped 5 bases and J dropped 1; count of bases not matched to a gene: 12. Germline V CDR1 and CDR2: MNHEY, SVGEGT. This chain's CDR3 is CASSRLKSGRRSYNEQFF. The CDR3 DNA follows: TGTGCCAGCAGTCGCCTCAAGAGCGGGAGGAGATCCTACAATGAGCAGTTCTTC.

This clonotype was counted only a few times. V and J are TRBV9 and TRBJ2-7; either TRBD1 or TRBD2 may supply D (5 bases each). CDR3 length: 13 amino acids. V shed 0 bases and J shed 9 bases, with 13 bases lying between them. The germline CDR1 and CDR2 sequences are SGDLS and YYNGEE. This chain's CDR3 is CASSVDFMGRQYF. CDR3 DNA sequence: TGTGCCAGCAGCGTAGATTTCATGGGACGGCAGTACTTC. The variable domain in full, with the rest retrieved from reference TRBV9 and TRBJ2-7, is DSGVTQTPKHLITATGQRVTLRCSPRSGDLSVYWYQQSLDQGLQFLIQYYNGEERAKGNILERFSAQQFPDLHSELNLSSLELGDSALYFCASSVDFMGRQYFGPGTRLTVT.

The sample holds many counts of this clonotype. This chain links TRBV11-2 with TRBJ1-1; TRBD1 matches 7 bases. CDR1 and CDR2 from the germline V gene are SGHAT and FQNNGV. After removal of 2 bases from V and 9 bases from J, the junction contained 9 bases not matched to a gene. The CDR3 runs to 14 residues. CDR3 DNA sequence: TGTGCCAGCAGCTTACTTGGGAGGGACAGACAAGCTTTCTTT. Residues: CASSLLGRDRQAFF.

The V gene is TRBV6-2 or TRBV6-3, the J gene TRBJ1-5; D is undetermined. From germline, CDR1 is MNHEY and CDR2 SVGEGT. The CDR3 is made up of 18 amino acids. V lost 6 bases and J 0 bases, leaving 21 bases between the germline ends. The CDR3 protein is CASRRPEQERYSNQPQHF. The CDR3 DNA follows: TGTGCCAGCAGACGCCCGGAGCAGGAAAGGTATAGCAATCAGCCCCAGCATTTT.

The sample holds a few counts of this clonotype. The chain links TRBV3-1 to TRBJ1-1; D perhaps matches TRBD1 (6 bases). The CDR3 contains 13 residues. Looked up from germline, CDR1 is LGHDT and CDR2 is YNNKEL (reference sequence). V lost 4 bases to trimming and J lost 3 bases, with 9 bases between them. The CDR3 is CASSRYRDTEAFF. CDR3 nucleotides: TGTGCCAGCAGCCGATACAGGGACACTGAAGCTTTCTTT.